Listed here is a single T cell receptor beta chain. What it recognizes is unknown. The CDR3 has 17 residues. V was cut by 2 bases and J by 0 bases, with 11 bases left in between. Germline CDR1 MNHEY, CDR2 SVGAGI. This specimen belongs to a study of human T cells and chemical hapten exposure. As for time point: patch test 1, 2 weeks after DPC sensitization. Stated treatment: therapeutic diphenylcyclopropenone sensitization with weekly scalp DPC. Unfractionated whole blood was the source from which total RNA was extracted. Overall study findings and caveats: Expanded TCRs created a significantly greater count of big CDR3 similarity clusters than controls did.

Single cDNA molecules in the library carried unique molecular identifiers attached during preparation. TCRdb called the RACE reads again in MiXCR, with one record for every CDR3 protein. This sample has 370,000 or so distinct CDR3 sequences, with roughly 4.8% found just once. The chain links TRBV6-5 to TRBJ1-6; D gene ambiguous. This TCR derives from a woman in her forties or fifties with alopecia areata. Some clones in this sample may be carry-over from other donors' samples. Specimen: whole blood, collected in connection with sensitization to the hapten diphenylcyclopropenone (DPC). DNA of the CDR3: TGTGCCAGCAGTTACAACATCCAGAGCTCCTATAATTCACCCCTCCACTTT. This sequence encodes CASSYNIQSSYNSPLHF.